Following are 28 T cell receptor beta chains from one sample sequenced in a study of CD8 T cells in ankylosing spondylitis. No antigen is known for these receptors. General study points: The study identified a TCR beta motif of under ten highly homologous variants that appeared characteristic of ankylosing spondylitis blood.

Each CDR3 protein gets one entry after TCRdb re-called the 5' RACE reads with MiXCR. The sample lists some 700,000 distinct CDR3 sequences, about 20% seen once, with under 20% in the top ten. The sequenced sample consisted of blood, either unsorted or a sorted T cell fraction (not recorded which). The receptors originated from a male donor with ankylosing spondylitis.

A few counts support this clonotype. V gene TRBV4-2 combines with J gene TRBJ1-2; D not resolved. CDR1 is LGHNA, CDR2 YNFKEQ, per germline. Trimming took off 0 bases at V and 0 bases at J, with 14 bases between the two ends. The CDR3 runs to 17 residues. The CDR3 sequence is CASSQEAALKPNYGYTF. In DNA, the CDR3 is TGTGCCAGCAGCCAAGAGGCAGCCCTAAAACCTAACTATGGCTACACCTTC.

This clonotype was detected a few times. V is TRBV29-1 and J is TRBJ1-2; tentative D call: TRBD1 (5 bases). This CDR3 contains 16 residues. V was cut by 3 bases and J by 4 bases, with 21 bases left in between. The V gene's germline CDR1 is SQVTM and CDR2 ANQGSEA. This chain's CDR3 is CSVEGDSRSPFYGYTF. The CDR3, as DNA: TGCAGCGTTGAGGGTGACAGCCGGTCCCCATTCTATGGCTACACCTTC.

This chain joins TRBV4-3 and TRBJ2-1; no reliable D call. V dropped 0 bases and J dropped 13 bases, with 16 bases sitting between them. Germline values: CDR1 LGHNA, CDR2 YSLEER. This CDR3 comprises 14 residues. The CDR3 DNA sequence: TGCGCCAGCAGCCAAGAATGGAGACCGGAGTCACAGTTCTTC. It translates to CASSQEWRPESQFF.

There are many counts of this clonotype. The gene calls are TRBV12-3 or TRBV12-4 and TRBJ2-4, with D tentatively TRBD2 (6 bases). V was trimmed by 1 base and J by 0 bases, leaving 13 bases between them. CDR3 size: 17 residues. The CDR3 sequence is CASSLGGALLAKNIQYF. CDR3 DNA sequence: TGTGCCAGCAGTTTAGGCGGGGCCCTACTAGCCAAAAACATTCAGTACTTC.

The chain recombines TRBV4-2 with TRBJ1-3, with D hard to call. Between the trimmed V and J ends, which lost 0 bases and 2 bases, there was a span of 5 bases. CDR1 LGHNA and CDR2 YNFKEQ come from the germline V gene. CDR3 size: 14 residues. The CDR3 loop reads CASSQDLPGNTIYF. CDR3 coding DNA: TGTGCCAGCAGCCAAGATCTCCCTGGAAACACCATATATTTT.

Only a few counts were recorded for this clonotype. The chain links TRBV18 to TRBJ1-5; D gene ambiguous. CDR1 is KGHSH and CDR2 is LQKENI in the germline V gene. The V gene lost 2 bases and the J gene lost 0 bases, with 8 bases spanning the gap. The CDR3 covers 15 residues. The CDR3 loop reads CASSPVANSNQPQHF. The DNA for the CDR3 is TGTGCCAGCTCACCAGTGGCAAATAGCAATCAGCCCCAGCATTTT.

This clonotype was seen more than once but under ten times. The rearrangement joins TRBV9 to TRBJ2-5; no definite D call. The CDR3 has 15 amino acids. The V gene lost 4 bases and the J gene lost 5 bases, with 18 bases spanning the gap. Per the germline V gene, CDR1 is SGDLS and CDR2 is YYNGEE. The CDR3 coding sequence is TGTGCCAGCAGCCCACAGCTTGCCGGGTTGGAGACCCAGTACTTC. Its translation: CASSPQLAGLETQYF. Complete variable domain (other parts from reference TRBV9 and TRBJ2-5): DSGVTQTPKHLITATGQRVTLRCSPRSGDLSVYWYQQSLDQGLQFLIQYYNGEERAKGNILERFSAQQFPDLHSELNLSSLELGDSALYFCASSPQLAGLETQYFGPGTRLLVL.

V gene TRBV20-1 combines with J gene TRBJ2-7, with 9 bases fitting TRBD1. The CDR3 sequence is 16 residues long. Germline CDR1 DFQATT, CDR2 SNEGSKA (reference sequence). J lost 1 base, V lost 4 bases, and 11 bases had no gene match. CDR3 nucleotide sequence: TGCAGTGCTATTACCCTCTGGGGGACAGGGTCCTACGAGCAGTACTTC. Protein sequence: CSAITLWGTGSYEQYF.

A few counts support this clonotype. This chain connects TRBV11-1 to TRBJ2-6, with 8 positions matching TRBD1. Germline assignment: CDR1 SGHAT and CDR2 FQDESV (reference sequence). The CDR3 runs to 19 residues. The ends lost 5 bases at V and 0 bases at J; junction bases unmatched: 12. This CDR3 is CASSPQTGEGFSGANVLTF. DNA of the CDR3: TGTGCCAGCAGCCCGCAGACAGGGGAAGGATTCTCTGGGGCCAACGTCCTGACTTTC.

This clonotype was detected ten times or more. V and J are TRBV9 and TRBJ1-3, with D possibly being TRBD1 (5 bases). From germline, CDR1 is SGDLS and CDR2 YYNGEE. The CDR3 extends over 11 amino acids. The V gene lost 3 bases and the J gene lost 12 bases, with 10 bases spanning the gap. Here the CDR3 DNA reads TGTGCCAGCAGCGCCCGGGACGGCATATATTTT. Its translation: CASSARDGIYF.

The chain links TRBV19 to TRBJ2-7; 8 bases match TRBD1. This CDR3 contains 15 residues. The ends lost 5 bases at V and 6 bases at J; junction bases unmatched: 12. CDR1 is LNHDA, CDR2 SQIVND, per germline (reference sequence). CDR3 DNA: TGTGCCAGTAGTCCCGGGCAGGGGGCGGGGTCCGAGCAGTACTTC. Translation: CASSPGQGAGSEQYF.

Here the CDR3 DNA reads TGTGCCAGCAGACACACAGGGAAGAACACTGAAGCTTTCTTT. This encodes CASRHTGKNTEAFF. J is TRBJ1-1 and V is TRBV3-1; weak D call: TRBD1 (6 bases). The CDR3 loop spans 14 amino acids. CDR1 and CDR2 from the germline V gene are LGHDT and YNNKEL (reference sequence). V gave up 6 bases and J gave up 1 base, with 12 bases separating them.

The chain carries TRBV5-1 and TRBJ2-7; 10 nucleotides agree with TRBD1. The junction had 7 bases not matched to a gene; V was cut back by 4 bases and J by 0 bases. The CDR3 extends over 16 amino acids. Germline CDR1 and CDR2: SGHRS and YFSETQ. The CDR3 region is CASSGDRGRVSYEQYF. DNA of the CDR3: TGCGCCAGCAGCGGCGACAGGGGGCGAGTCTCCTACGAGCAGTACTTC.

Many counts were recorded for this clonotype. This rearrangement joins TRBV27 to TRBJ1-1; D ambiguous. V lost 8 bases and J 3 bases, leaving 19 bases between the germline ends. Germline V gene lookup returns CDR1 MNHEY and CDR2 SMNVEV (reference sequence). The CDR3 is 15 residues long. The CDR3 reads CASATYGVEDTEAFF. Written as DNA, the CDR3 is TGTGCCAGCGCCACGTACGGGGTTGAGGACACTGAAGCTTTCTTT.

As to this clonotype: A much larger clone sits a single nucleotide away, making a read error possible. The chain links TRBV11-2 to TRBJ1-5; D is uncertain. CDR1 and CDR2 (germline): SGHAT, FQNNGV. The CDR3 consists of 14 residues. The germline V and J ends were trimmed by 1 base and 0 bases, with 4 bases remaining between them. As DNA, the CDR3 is TGTGCCAGCAGCTTAGTGAATAGCAATCAGCCCCAGCATTTT. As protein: CASSLVNSNQPQHF.

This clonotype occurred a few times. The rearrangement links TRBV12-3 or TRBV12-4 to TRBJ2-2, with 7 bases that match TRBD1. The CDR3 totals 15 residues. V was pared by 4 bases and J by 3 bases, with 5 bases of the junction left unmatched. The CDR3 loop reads CASSWGQLDTGELFF. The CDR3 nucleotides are TGTGCCAGCAGTTGGGGACAGCTCGACACCGGGGAGCTGTTTTTT.

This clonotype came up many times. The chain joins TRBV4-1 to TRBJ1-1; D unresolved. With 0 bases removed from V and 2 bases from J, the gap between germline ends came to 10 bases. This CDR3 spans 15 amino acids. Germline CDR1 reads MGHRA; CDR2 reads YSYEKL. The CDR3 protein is CASSQDERVNTEAFF. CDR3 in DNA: TGCGCCAGCAGCCAAGATGAGAGGGTAAACACTGAAGCTTTCTTT.

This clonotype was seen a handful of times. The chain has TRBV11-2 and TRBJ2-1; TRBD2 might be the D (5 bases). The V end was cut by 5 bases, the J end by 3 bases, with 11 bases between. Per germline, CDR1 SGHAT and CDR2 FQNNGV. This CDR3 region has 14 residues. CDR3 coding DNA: TGTGCCAGCAGCCCAGCGGCGGGCTACAATGAGCAGTTCTTC. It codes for CASSPAAGYNEQFF.

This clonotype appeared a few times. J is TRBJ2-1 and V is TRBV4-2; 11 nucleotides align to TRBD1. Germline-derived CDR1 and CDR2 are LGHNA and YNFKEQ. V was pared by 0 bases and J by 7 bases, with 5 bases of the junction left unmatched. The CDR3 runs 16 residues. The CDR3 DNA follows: TGTGCCAGCAGCCAAGAAGGGGGACAGGGGGGGAATGAGCAGTTCTTC. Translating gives CASSQEGGQGGNEQFF.

This chain's CDR3 is CASSPHDEQFF. Written as DNA, the CDR3 is TGTGCCAGCTCACCGCACGATGAGCAGTTCTTC. The chain combines TRBV18 with TRBJ2-1; unclear D gene. The germline V gene has CDR1 KGHSH and CDR2 LQKENI. There are 11 residues in the CDR3. Trimming left V 3 bases short and J 8 bases short, with 5 bases between.

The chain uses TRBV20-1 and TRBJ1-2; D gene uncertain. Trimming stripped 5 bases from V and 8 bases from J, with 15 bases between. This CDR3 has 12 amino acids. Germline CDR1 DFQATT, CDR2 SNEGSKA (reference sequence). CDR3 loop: CSAGEGRQGYTF. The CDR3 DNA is TGCAGTGCTGGTGAAGGGAGGCAGGGCTACACCTTC.

As DNA, the CDR3 is TGTGCCAGCAGTTACTCGGGCGCTCAGAACACTGAAGCTTTCTTT. Its protein product is CASSYSGAQNTEAFF. The chain recombines TRBV6-5 with TRBJ1-1; D remains unclear. There are 15 residues in the CDR3. Looked up from germline, CDR1 is MNHEY and CDR2 is SVGAGI. The V gene lost 0 bases and the J gene lost 1 base, with 9 bases spanning the gap.

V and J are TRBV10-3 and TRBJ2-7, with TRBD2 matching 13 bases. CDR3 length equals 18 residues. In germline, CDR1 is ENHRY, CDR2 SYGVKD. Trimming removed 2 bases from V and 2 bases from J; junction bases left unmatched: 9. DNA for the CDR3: TGTGCCATCAGTGAGGGCTTTACTAGCGGGAGGGGTGCCTACGAGCAGTACTTC. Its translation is CAISEGFTSGRGAYEQYF.

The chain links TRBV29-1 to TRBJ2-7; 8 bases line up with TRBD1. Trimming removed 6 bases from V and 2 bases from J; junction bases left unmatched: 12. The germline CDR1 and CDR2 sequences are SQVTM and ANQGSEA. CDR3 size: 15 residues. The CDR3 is CSVAREWTGTYEQYF. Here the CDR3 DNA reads TGCAGCGTCGCCCGCGAATGGACAGGGACCTACGAGCAGTACTTC.

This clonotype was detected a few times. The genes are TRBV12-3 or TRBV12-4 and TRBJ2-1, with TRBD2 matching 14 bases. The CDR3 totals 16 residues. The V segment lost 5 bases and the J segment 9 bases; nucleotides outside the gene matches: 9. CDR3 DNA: TGTGCCAGCAGTCAACTGACTAGCGGGAGGGCTATTGAGCAGTTCTTC. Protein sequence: CASSQLTSGRAIEQFF.

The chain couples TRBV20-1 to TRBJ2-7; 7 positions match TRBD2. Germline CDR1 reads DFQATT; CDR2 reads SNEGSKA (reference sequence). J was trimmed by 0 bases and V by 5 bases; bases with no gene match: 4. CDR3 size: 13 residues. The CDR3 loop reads CSAHGTNSYEQYF. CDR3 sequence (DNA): TGCAGTGCTCACGGGACTAACTCCTACGAGCAGTACTTC.

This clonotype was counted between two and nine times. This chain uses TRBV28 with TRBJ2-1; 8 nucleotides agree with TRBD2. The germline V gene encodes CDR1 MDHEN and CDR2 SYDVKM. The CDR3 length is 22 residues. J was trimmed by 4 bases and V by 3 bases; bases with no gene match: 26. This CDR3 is CASSFRSLSSTGGPFSYNEQFF. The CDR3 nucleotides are TGTGCCAGCAGTTTTAGATCTCTCTCCTCTACGGGAGGGCCTTTCTCATACAATGAGCAGTTCTTC. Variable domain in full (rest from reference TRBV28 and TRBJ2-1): DVKVTQSSRYLVKRTGEKVFLECVQDMDHENMFWYRQDPGLGLRLIYFSYDVKMKEKGDIPEGYSVSREKKERFSLILESASTNQTSMYLCASSFRSLSSTGGPFSYNEQFFGPGTRLTVL.

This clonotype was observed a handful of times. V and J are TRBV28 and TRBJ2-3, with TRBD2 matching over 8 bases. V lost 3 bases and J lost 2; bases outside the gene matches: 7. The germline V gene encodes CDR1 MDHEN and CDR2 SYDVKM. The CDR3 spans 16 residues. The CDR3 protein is CASSLLAGLDTDTQYF. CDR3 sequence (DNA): TGTGCCAGCAGTTTGTTAGCGGGACTTGACACAGATACGCAGTATTTT. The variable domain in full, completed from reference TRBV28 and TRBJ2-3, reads DVKVTQSSRYLVKRTGEKVFLECVQDMDHENMFWYRQDPGLGLRLIYFSYDVKMKEKGDIPEGYSVSREKKERFSLILESASTNQTSMYLCASSLLAGLDTDTQYFGPGTRLTVL.